This TCR beta chain was sequenced during a study of CD8+CD57+ T cells in acquired aplastic anemia listed by TCRdb under 2018. Looking at the study overall: On average, sorted CD4+ and CD8+ cells yielded about 3 ug of extracted DNA, with a range of roughly 0.18 to 27.4 ug. An average of approximately 10 million reads for CD4+ cells and approximately 12 million reads for CD8+ cells was obtained from healthy donor samples.

Genomic DNA served as template for TCR beta VDJ combination and CDR3 sequence profiling. An Illumina HiSeq 2000 was used for TCR repertoire sequencing. As for the original processing: Repertoire assessment relied on Simpson's diversity index, CDR3 size and DJ length profiles, and TRBV/TRBJ rearrangement plots. Whichever DNA sequence was most abundant in the deep sequencing data was defined as the immunodominant clone. CDR3 amino acid sequences were checked for sharing between subjects and were compared against published repertoires and the VDJdb database. TCRdb reworked the public reads: Q25 trimming with fastp, MiXCR clone assembly, productive beta chains retained. A single entry per CDR3 protein holds the most common genes and DNA from its merged rows. The V and J calls, along with clone size, are taken from TCRdb and not from the paper's own processing. For this sample the table gives about 180,000 distinct CDR3 sequences, of which just over 45% were detected only once. The ten largest clones represent 2.5% to 3.5% of the sample.

Cut back by 3 bases and 5 bases, the V and J ends lie 8 bases apart. CDR1 and CDR2 are read off the germline V gene as SGHRS and YFSETQ. The CDR3 covers 12 residues, taking in both the cysteine and the phenylalanine. The CDR3 DNA has 36 bases and is translated from base 1. TCR repertoires of sorted CD4+ and CD8+ blood T cells from severe aplastic anemia patients and healthy subjects were deep-sequenced in the study. Ficoll-Paque density gradient centrifugation was used to isolate peripheral blood mononuclear cells. Before DNA was extracted, CD4+ and CD8+ T cells were sorted using either FACS or magnetic beads. To note about this clonotype: Its specific antigen is unknown. Qualities for individual bases were not recorded, and no much larger clone is one base off.

General conclusions and limits of the study: Although 25 to 30 CD8+ CDR3 sequences were shared by patients and controls, these sequences appeared highly expressed in patients and within the immunodominant clones of patients. Between patients and healthy controls, no significant difference in CD8+ Simpson's diversity was found (P=0.060).

Material for sequencing was sorted CD4+, CD8+, or CD8+CD57+ T cells (not recorded which) from PBMCs. The chain is assembled from TRBV5-1 and TRBJ1-2; the D gene assignment is ambiguous. This sequence originates from a human donor in good health. The CDR3 reads as follows: CASSSDPYGYTF. In nucleotides, the sequence is TGCGCCAGCAGCTCTGACCCGTATGGCTACACCTTC.